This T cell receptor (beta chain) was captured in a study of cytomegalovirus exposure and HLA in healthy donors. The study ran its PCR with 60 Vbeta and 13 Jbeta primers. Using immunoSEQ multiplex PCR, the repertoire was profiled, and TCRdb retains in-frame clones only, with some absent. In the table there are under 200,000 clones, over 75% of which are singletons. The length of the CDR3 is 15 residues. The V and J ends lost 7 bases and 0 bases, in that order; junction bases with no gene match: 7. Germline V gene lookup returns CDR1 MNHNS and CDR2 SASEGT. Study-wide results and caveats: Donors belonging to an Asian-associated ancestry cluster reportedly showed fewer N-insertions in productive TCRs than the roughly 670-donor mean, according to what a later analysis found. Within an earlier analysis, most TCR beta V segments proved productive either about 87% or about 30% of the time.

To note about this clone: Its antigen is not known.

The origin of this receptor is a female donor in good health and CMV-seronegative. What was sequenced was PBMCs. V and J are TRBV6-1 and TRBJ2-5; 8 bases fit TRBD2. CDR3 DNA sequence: TGTGCCAGCATGGGTAGCGGGGCGTACCAAGAGACCCAGTACTTC. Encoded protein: CASMGSGAYQETQYF.